Listed here are 14 T cell receptor beta chains from one sample, sequenced in a study of blood T cell repertoires in COVID-19. Some clones are missing from TCRdb's copy, which holds only in-frame ones; the method was immunoSEQ multiplex PCR. This table holds some 320,000 clones, roughly 86% found once. The material sequenced was PBMCs or T cells enriched from blood (not recorded which). Receptor source: a woman aged 25 to 39 who had recovered from COVID-19.

This rearrangement joins TRBV9 to TRBJ2-1, with 9 bases identical to TRBD1. CDR3 length equals 15 residues. Germline V gives CDR1 SGDLS, CDR2 YYNGEE. With V trimmed by 6 bases and J by 1 base, 5 bases remained unmatched. The CDR3 loop is CASTTGTGSYNEQFF. Written as DNA, the CDR3 is TGTGCCAGCACGACCGGGACAGGGTCCTACAATGAGCAGTTCTTC.

V and J are TRBV2 and TRBJ2-5, with D maybe TRBD1 (6 bases). V dropped 6 bases and J dropped 5 bases, with 13 bases sitting between them. The CDR3 consists of 13 residues. Germline lookup yields CDR1 SNHLY and CDR2 FYNNEI. As DNA, the CDR3 is TGTGCCAGCAGCATACAGGGTGGGGAGACCCAGTACTTC. This translates into CASSIQGGETQYF.

The chain's CDR3 is CASSVDRAGSGELFF. In DNA form, the CDR3 reads TGTGCCAGCAGCGTGGACAGGGCTGGGTCCGGGGAGCTGTTTTTT. The chain links TRBV13 to TRBJ2-2, with 8 bases fitting TRBD1. This CDR3 has 15 amino acids. Germline-derived CDR1 and CDR2 are PRHDT and FYEKMQ (reference sequence). J gave up 6 bases and V 5 bases, and 8 bases lay outside the gene matches.

The chain has TRBV29-1 and TRBJ1-1; 7 nucleotides align to TRBD1. V lost 1 base, J lost 7 bases, and 6 bases stayed unmatched. The CDR3 sequence is 13 residues long. The V gene's germline CDR1 is SQVTM and CDR2 ANQGSEA. CDR3 in amino acids: CSVEATGAVEAFF. CDR3 sequence (DNA): TGCAGCGTTGAAGCCACAGGGGCAGTTGAAGCTTTCTTT.

The V call is TRBV28, the J call TRBJ1-2; D unresolved. The germline V gene encodes CDR1 MDHEN and CDR2 SYDVKM. V lost 0 bases and J 0 bases, leaving 11 bases between the germline ends. The CDR3 loop spans 16 amino acids. The CDR3 is CASSLWEGRTNYGYTF. The CDR3 nucleotides are TGTGCCAGCAGTTTATGGGAGGGTAGAACTAACTATGGCTACACCTTC.

The rearrangement uses TRBV6-5 and TRBJ1-1, with D unclear. Germline V lookup: CDR1 MNHEY, CDR2 SVGAGI. This CDR3 is 11 amino acids long. The germline V and J ends were trimmed by 6 bases and 5 bases, with 7 bases remaining between them. CDR3 sequence (DNA): TGTGCCAGCAGCTCTTTAACTGAAGCTTTCTTT. Residues: CASSSLTEAFF.

The gene calls are TRBV2 and TRBJ1-3; 7 bases are shared with TRBD1. The V gene's germline CDR1 is SNHLY and CDR2 FYNNEI. The CDR3 runs 14 residues. The J segment lost 2 bases and the V segment lost 8 bases, leaving 6 bases of the junction unmatched. CDR3 region: CASVRQGPGNTIYF. The CDR3 DNA reads as TGTGCCAGCGTTCGACAGGGACCTGGAAACACCATATATTTT.

This clone showed up just once. This chain uses TRBV3-1 (or the pseudogene TRBV3-2) with TRBJ2-1; weak D call: TRBD2 (7 bases). Germline V gives CDR1 LGHDT, CDR2 YNNKEL (reference sequence). The CDR3 has 16 residues. V lost 1 base and J 0 bases, leaving 10 bases between the germline ends. CDR3 in amino acids: CASSQGGGGSYNEQFF. CDR3 DNA: TGTGCCAGCAGCCAAGGGGGGGGCGGCTCCTACAATGAGCAGTTCTTC.

The chain carries TRBV4-2 and TRBJ1-1; possible D gene TRBD1, 5 bases. V lost 6 bases to trimming and J lost 3 bases, with 20 bases between them. The CDR3 runs to 16 residues. The germline V gene encodes CDR1 LGHNA and CDR2 YNFKEQ. The CDR3 loop reads CASSGQGSLRHTEAFF. CDR3 nucleotides: TGTGCCAGCAGTGGGCAGGGCAGCCTTCGGCACACTGAAGCTTTCTTT.

V usage is TRBV5-1 and J usage is TRBJ1-2; D possibly corresponds to TRBD1 (5 bases). The CDR3 runs to 15 residues. V was trimmed by 2 bases and J by 3 bases, leaving 14 bases between them. Germline CDR1 and CDR2: SGHRS and YFSETQ. CDR3 protein: CASSFTGGIYYGYTF. In nucleotides, the CDR3 is TGCGCCAGCAGCTTTACGGGGGGAATTTACTATGGCTACACCTTC.

This CDR3 reads CASTGTGVGEQFF. The DNA of the CDR3 is TGCGCCAGCACCGGGACAGGGGTTGGTGAGCAGTTCTTC. The chain uses TRBV4-1 and TRBJ2-1; 10 bases fit TRBD1. CDR3 length: 13 residues. The V gene end was trimmed by 7 bases and the J gene end by 9 bases; junction bases not matched to a gene: 6. CDR1 is MGHRA, CDR2 YSYEKL, per germline.

This clone was seen only once. The chain has TRBV27 and TRBJ2-3, with D perhaps TRBD2 (5 bases). The CDR3 covers 13 residues. Trimming shortened V by 3 bases and J by 6 bases, and 10 bases separated the two germline ends. In germline, CDR1 is MNHEY, CDR2 SMNVEV (reference sequence). CDR3 DNA: TGTGCCAGCAGTTTCCTAGCCGGGGATACGCAGTATTTT. Its protein is CASSFLAGDTQYF.

The sample holds a few counts of this clone. The chain joins TRBV29-1 to TRBJ1-2; 8 bases map to TRBD1. V was pared by 4 bases and J by 3 bases, with 10 bases of the junction left unmatched. CDR3 size: 15 residues. Germline CDR1 SQVTM, CDR2 ANQGSEA. The CDR3 region is CSVVGTGGNDYGYTF. CDR3 bases: TGCAGCGTTGTTGGGACAGGAGGGAATGACTATGGCTACACCTTC.

Concerning this clone: Distinct nucleotide sequences in the sample also encode this CDR3. V gene TRBV5-1 combines with J gene TRBJ2-3; tentatively, D is TRBD2 (6 bases). Looked up from germline, CDR1 is SGHRS and CDR2 is YFSETQ. The CDR3 is 15 residues long. Trimming took off 0 bases at V and 0 bases at J, with 8 bases between the two ends. DNA of the CDR3: TGCGCCAGCAGCTTGGCGGGAGCTAGCACAGATACGCAGTATTTT. It encodes CASSLAGASTDTQYF.